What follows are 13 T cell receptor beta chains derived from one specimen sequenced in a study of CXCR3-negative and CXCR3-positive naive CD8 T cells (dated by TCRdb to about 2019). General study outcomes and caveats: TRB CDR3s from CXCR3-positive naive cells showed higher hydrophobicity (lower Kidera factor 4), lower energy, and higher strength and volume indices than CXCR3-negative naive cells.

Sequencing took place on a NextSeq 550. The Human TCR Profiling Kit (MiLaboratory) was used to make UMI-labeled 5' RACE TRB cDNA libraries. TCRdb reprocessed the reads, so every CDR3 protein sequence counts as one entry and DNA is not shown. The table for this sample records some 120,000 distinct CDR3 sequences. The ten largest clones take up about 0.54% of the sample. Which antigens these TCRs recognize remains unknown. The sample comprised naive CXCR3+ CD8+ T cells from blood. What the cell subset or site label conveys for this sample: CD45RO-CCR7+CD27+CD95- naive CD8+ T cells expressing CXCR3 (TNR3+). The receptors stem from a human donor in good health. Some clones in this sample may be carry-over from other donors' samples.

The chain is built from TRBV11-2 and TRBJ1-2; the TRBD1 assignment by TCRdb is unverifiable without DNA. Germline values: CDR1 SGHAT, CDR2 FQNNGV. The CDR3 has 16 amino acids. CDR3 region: CASSPSRTGGGYGYTF.

The chain's CDR3 is CSASSSGSSYNEQFF. The chain joins TRBV20-1 to TRBJ2-1; the TCRdb call, TRBD2, lacks DNA for checking. There are 15 residues in the CDR3. CDR1 is DFQATT, CDR2 SNEGSKA, per germline (reference sequence).

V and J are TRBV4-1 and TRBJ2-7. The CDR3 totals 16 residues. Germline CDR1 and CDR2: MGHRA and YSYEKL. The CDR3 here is CSSSQGLGGRSYEQYF.

The CDR3 loop reads CSASRADGRYEQYF. V usage is TRBV20-1 and J usage is TRBJ2-7; no DNA is available, so the TRBD2 call from TCRdb remains unchecked. CDR3 length: 14 residues. Germline V gene data show CDR1 as DFQATT and CDR2 as SNEGSKA (reference sequence).

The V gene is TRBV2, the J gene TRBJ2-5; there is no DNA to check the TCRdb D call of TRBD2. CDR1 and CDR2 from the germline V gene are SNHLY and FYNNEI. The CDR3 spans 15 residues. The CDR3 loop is CASSDSWGLEETQYF.

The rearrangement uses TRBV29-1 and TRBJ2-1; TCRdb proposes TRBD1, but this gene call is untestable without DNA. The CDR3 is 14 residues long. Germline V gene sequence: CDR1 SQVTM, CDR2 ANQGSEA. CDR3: CSVVEGVDGNEQFF.

CDR3 amino acids: CASSIQPNTEAFF. The V gene is TRBV7-3, the J gene TRBJ1-1. The CDR3 sequence is 13 residues long. Germline lookup yields CDR1 SGHTA and CDR2 FQGTGA. The full variable domain, in which reference TRBV7-3 and TRBJ1-1 provide the parts outside the CDR3, is GAGVSQTPSNKVTEKGKYVELRCDPISGHTALYWYRQSLGQGPEFLIYFQGTGAADDSGLPNDRFFAVRPEGSVSTLKIQRTERGDSAVYLCASSIQPNTEAFFGQGTRLTVV.

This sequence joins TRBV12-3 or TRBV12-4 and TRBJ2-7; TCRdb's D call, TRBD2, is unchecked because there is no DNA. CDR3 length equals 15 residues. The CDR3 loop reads CASSSPPGLAYEQYF.

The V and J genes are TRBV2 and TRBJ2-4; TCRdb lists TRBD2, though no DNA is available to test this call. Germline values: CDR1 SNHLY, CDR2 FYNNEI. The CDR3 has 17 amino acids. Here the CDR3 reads CASSEVAGGPVVNIQYF.

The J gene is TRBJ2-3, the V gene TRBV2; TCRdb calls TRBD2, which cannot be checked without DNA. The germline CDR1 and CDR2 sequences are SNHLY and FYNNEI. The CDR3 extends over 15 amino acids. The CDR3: CASSEASGIGDTQYF.

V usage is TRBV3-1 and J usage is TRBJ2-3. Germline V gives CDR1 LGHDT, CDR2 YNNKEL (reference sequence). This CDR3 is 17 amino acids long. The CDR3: CASSQGLFQDSTDTQYF.

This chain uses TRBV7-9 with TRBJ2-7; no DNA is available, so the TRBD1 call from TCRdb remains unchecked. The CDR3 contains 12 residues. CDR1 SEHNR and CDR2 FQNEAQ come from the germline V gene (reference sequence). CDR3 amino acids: CASNPPSHEQYF.

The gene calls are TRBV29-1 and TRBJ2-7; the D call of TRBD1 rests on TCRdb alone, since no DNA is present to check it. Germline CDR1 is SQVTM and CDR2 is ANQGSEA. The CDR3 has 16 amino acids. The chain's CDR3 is CSVEEFGTGKDYEQYF.